Only a few counts were recorded for the clone carrying this TCR beta chain. The antigen remains undetermined. Germline V gene lookup returns CDR1 SGHTA and CDR2 FQGTGA. CDR3 length: 13 residues. V lost 5 bases and J lost 2, with 8 bases in between. The data are from a study of early T cells in non-severe SARS-CoV-2 infection. Study observations and caveats: Matching against VDJdb likely underestimated virus-specific expansions, favoring anti-spike CD8.

MiXCR was run by TCRdb on the 5' RACE reads, yielding one entry per CDR3 protein. Altogether approximately 80,000 distinct CDR3 sequences are present, roughly 12% being singletons, with the ten largest covering roughly 3.1%. The sequence was collected from an adult who was a healthcare worker with PCR-confirmed SARS-CoV-2 infection or an uninfected control (not recorded which). J is TRBJ2-3 and V is TRBV7-3; D gene uncertain. The sample comprised whole blood. In nucleotides, the CDR3 is TGTGCCAGCAGCGATACTTACACAGATACGCAGTATTTT. It specifies CASSDTYTDTQYF.